This T cell receptor (beta chain) was sequenced for a study of OX40 agonist ivuxolimab in advanced cancers. Data came from immunoSEQ multiplex PCR; TCRdb stores just in-frame clones and leaves some out. The repertoire holds roughly 75,000 clones, about 88% seen once, with under 15% in the top ten. CDR3 length: 18 residues. Here the sequenced sample was CD4+ or CD8+ T cells sorted from blood, taken in a trial of the OX40 agonist ivuxolimab. The V gene is TRBV21-1, the J gene TRBJ2-2; TRBD2, the D gene given by the table, was not confirmed from the DNA. TRBV21-1 is a pseudogene locus. The sequence was obtained from an adult with an advanced solid tumor such as melanoma, head and neck, liver or kidney cancer. The CDR3 reads CASTPHTWAGGDTGELFF. CDR3 bases: TGTGCCAGCACCCCTCATACCTGGGCGGGGGGCGACACCGGGGAGCTGTTTTTT.